This T cell receptor (beta chain) originates from a study of cytomegalovirus exposure and HLA in healthy donors. Overall study results and limits: The authors assumed roughly uniform sequencing depth across donors for presence/absence analyses. The authors later linked a missense DCLRE1C variant to TCR beta V- and J-gene trimming.

Healthy donors of bone marrow made up the group. 13 Jbeta primers and 60 Vbeta primers were used for the PCR. Assay used: immunoSEQ multiplex PCR; TCRdb lists only in-frame clones, some missing. The sample has roughly 220,000 clones, approximately 78% seen once. About this clone itself: As yet, its antigen is unknown.

This clonotype was obtained from a man aged 25-45 years in good health and CMV-seronegative. Sequenced sample: PBMCs.

The CDR3 nucleotides are TGTGCCAGCAGCTACGGGGACCAAGAGACCCAGTACTTC. This gives the protein CASSYGDQETQYF. The chain joins TRBV7-3 to TRBJ2-5; a weak D match, TRBD2 (5 bases). The CDR3 consists of 13 residues. With 4 bases removed from V and 0 bases from J, the gap between germline ends came to 6 bases. Germline V gene data show CDR1 as SGHTA and CDR2 as FQGTGA.